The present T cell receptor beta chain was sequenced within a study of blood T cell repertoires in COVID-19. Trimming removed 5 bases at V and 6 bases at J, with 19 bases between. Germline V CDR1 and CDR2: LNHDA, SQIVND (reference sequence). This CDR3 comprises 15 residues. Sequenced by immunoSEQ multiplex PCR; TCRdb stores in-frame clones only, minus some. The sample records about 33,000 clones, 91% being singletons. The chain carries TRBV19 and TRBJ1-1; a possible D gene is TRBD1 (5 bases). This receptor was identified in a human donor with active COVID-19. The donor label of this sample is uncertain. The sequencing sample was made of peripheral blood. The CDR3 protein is CASSPSFLVGAEAFF. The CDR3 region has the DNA TGTGCCAGTAGTCCCAGTTTCCTAGTAGGGGCTGAAGCTTTCTTT. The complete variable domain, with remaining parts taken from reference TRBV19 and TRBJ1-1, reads DGGITQSPKYLFRKEGQNVTLSCEQNLNHDAMYWYRQDPGQGLRLIYYSQIVNDFQKGDIAEGYSVSREKKESFPLTVTSAQKNPTAFYLCASSPSFLVGAEAFFGQGTRLTVV.